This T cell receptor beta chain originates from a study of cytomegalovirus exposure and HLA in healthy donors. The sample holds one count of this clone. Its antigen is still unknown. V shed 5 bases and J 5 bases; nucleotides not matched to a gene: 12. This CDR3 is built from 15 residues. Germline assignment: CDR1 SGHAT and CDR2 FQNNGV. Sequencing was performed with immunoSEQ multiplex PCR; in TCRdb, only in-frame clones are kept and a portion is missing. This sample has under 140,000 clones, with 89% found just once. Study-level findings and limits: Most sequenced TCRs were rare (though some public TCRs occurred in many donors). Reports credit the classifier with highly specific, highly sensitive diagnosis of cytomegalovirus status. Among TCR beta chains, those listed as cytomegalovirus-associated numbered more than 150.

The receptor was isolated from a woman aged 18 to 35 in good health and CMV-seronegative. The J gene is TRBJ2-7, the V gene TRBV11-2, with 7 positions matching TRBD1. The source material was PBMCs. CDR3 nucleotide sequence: TGTGCCAGCAGCCGATTCCCACAGGGGCCCCACGAGCAGTACTTC. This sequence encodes CASSRFPQGPHEQYF.